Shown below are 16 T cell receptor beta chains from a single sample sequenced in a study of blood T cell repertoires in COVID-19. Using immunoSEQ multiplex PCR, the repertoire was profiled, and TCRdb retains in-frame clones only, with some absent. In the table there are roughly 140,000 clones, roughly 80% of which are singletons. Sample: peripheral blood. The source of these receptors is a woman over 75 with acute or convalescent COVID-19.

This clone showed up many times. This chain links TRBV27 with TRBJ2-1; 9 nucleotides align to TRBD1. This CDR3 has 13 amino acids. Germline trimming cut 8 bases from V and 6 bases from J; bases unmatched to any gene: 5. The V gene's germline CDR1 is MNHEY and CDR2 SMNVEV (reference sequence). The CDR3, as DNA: TGTGCCAGCCGGACAGGGGCTATCAATGAGCAGTTCTTC. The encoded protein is CASRTGAINEQFF.

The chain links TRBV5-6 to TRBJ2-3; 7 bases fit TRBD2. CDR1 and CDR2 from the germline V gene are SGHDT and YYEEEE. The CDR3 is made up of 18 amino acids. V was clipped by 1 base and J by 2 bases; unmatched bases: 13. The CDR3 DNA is TGTGCCAGCAGCTTGAGTTGGCGGGAGCGACCGTACACAGATACGCAGTATTTT. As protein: CASSLSWRERPYTDTQYF.

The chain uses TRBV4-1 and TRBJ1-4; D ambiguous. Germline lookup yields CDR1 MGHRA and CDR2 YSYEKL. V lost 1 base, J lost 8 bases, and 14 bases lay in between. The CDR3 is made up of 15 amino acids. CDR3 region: CASSQGNGEAEKLFF. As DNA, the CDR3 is TGCGCCAGCAGCCAAGGTAATGGTGAAGCGGAAAAACTGTTTTTT.

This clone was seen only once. This CDR3 reads CASRGTFSYEQYF. CDR3 nucleotides: TGTGCCAGCAGGGGGACATTCTCCTACGAGCAGTACTTC. This chain uses TRBV2 with TRBJ2-7; weak D call: TRBD1 (6 bases). The V end was cut by 6 bases, the J end by 0 bases, with 9 bases between. This CDR3 comprises 13 residues. Germline CDR1 SNHLY, CDR2 FYNNEI.

CDR3 amino acids: CATSDRIAGGLDEQFF. The CDR3 DNA is TGTGCCACCAGTGATCGCATAGCGGGGGGCCTCGATGAGCAGTTCTTC. This rearrangement joins TRBV24-1 to TRBJ2-1; 10 nucleotides line up with TRBD2. There are 16 residues in the CDR3. Trimming took 3 bases from V and 8 from J; bases not matched to a gene: 9. Per the germline V gene, CDR1 is KGHDR and CDR2 is SFDVKD.

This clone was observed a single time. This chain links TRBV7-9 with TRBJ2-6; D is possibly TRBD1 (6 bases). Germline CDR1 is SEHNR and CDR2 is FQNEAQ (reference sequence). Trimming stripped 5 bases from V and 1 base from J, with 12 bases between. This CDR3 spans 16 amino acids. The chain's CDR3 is CASSPQGGSGANVLTF. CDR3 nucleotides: TGTGCCAGCAGCCCACAGGGCGGTTCTGGGGCCAACGTCCTGACTTTC.

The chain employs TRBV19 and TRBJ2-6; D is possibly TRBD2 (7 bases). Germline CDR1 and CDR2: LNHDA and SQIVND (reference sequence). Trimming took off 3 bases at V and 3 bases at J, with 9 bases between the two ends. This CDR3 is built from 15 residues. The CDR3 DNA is TGTGCCAGTAGTATGGGGGGGCTTGGGGCCAACGTCCTGACTTTC. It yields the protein CASSMGGLGANVLTF.

In nucleotides, the CDR3 is TGTGCCAGCAGTTACTCCGGGAGTCGGGTAGGCGAGCAGTACTTC. Its protein is CASSYSGSRVGEQYF. The chain recombines TRBV6-2 or TRBV6-3 with TRBJ2-7; weak D call: TRBD2 (6 bases). Germline CDR1 MNHEY, CDR2 SVGEGT. V dropped 0 bases and J dropped 6 bases, with 15 bases sitting between them. The CDR3 covers 15 residues.

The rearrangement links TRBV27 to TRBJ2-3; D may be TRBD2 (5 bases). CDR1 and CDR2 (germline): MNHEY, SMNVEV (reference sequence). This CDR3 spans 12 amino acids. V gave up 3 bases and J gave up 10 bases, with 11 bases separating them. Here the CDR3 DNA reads TGTGCCAGCAGTTTTGGTAGGGAGCCGCAGTATTTT. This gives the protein CASSFGREPQYF.

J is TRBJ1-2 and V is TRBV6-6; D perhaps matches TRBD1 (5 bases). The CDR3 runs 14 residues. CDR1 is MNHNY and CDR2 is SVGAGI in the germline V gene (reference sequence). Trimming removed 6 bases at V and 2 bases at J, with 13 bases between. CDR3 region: CASSRGVGNYGYTF. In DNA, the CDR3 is TGTGCCAGCAGCCGGGGGGTAGGAAACTATGGCTACACCTTC.

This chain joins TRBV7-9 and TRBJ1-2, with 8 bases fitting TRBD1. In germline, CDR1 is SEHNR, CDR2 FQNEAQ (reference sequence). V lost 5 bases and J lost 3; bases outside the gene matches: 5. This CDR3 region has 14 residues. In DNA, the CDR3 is TGTGCCAGCAGCGCACAGGGGGAGCACTATGGCTACACCTTC. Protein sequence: CASSAQGEHYGYTF.

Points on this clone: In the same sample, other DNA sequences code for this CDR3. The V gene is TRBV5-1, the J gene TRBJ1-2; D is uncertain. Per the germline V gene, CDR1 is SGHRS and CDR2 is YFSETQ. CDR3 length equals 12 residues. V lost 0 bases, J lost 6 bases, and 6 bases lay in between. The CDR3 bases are TGCGCCAGCAGCTTGGACAGAGATGGCTACACCTTC. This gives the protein CASSLDRDGYTF.

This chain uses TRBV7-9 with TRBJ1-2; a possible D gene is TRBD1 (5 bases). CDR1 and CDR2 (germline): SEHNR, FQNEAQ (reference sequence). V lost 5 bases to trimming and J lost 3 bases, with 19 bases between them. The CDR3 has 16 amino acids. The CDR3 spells CASSRPPRQTDYGYTF. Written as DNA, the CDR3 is TGTGCCAGCAGCCGCCCACCCCGACAGACCGACTATGGCTACACCTTC. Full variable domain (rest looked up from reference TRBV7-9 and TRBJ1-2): DTGVSQNPRHKITKRGQNVTFRCDPISEHNRLYWYRQTLGQGPEFLTYFQNEAQLEKSRLLSDRFSAERPKGSFSTLEIQRTEQGDSAMYLCASSRPPRQTDYGYTFGSGTRLTVV.

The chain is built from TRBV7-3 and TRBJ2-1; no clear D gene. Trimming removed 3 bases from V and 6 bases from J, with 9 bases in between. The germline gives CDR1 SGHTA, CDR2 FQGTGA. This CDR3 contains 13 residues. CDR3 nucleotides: TGTGCCAGCAGCTTTAGCTGGAGCAATGAGCAGTTCTTC. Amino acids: CASSFSWSNEQFF.

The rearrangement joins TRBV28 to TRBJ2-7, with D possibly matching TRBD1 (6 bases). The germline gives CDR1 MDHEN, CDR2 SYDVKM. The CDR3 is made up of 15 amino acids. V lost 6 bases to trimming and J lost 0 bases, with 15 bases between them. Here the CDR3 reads CASSNGGTSSYEQYF. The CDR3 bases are TGTGCCAGCAGCAATGGGGGCACGAGCTCCTACGAGCAGTACTTC.

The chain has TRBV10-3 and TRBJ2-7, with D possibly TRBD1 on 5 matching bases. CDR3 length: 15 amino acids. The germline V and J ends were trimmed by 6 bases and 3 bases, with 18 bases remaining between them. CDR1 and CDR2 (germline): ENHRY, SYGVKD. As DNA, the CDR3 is TGTGCCATCAGCGGAGAACAGGTCATCATCTACGAGCAGTACTTC. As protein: CAISGEQVIIYEQYF.